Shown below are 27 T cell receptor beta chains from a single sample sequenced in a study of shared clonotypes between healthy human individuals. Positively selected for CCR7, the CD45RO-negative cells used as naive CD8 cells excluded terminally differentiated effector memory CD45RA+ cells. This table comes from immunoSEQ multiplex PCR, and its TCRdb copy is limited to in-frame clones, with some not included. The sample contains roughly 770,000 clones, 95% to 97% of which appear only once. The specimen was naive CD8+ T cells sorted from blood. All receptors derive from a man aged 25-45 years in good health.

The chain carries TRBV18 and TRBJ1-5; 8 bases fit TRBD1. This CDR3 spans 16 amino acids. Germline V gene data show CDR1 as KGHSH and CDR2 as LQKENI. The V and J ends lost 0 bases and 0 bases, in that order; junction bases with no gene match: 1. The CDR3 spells CASSPPGQVSNQPQHF. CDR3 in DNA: TGTGCCAGCTCACCACCGGGACAGGTTAGCAATCAGCCCCAGCATTTT.

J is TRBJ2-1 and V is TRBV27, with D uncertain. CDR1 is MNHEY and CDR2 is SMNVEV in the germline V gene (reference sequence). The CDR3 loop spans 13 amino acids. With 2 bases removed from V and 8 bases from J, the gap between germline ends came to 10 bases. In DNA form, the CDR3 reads TGTGCCAGCAGTTTAACGGCCCAGGATGAGCAGTTCTTC. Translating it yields CASSLTAQDEQFF.

The CDR3 DNA is TGTGCCAGCAGCGGCAGGGGGCCATCCTACGAGCAGTACTTC. Translation: CASSGRGPSYEQYF. The chain combines TRBV9 with TRBJ2-7; 8 bases match TRBD1. Germline assignment: CDR1 SGDLS and CDR2 YYNGEE. Trimming cost V 3 bases and J 1 base; bases outside gene matches: 3. CDR3 length equals 14 residues.

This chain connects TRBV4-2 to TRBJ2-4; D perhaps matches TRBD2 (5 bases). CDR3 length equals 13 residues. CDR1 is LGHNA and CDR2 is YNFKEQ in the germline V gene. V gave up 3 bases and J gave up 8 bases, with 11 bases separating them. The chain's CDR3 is CASSHGERDIQYF. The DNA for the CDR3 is TGTGCCAGCAGCCATGGGGAGAGGGACATTCAGTACTTC.

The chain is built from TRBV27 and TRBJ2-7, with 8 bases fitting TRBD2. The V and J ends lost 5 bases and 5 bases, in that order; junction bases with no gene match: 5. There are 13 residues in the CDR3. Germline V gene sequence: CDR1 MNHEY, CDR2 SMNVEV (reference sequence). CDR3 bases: TGTGCCAGCAGTACGAGGACTAGCAACGAGCAGTACTTC. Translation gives CASSTRTSNEQYF.

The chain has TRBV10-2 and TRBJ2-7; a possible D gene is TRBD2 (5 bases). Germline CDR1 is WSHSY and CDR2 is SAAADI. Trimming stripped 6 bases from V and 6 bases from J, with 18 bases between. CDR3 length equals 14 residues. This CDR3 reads CASRVGVVLSEQYF. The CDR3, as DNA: TGCGCCAGCAGGGTCGGGGTTGTGCTCTCCGAGCAGTACTTC.

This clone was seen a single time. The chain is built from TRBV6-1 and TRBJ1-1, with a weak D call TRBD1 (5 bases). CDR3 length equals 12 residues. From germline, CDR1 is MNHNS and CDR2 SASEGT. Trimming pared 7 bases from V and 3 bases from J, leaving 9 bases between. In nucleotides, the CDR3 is TGTGCCAGCATCCGGGGGGACACTGAAGCTTTCTTT. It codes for CASIRGDTEAFF.

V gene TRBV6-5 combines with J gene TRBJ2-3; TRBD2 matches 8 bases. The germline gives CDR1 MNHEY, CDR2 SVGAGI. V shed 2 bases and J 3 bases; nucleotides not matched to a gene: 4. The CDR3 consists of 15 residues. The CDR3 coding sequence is TGTGCCAGCAGTTACGGTCCGGGAGGGACAGATACGCAGTATTTT. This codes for CASSYGPGGTDTQYF.

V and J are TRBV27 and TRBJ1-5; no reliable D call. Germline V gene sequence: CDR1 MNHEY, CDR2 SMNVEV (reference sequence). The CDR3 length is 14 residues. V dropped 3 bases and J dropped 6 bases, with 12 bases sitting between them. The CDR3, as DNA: TGTGCCAGCAGTTTCTCGTCATGGAGTCAGCCCCAGCATTTT. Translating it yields CASSFSSWSQPQHF.

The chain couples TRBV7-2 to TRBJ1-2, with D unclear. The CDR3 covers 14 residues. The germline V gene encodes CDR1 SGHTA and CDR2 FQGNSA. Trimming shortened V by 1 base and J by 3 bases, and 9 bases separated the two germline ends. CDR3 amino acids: CASSLVTRDYGYTF. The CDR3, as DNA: TGTGCCAGCAGCTTAGTAACACGGGACTATGGCTACACCTTC.

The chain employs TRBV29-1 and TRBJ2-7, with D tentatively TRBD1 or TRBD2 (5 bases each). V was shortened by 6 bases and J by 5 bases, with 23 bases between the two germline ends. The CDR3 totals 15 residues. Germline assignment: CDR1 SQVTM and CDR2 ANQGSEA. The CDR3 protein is CSVAGSTGSVHEQYF. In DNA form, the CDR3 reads TGCAGCGTCGCGGGCTCAACAGGTTCGGTCCACGAGCAGTACTTC.

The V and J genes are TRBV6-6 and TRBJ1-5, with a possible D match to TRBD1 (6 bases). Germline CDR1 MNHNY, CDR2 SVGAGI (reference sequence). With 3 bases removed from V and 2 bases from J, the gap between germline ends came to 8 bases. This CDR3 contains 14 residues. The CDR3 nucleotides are TGTGCCAGCAGTTATAACAGGGGCAATCAGCCCCAGCATTTT. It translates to CASSYNRGNQPQHF.

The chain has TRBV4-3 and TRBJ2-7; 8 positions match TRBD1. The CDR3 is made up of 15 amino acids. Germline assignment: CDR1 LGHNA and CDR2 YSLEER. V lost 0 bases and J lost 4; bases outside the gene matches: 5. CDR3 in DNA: TGCGCCAGCAGCCAAGATGCAGGGGGCGGATACGAGCAGTACTTC. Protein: CASSQDAGGGYEQYF.

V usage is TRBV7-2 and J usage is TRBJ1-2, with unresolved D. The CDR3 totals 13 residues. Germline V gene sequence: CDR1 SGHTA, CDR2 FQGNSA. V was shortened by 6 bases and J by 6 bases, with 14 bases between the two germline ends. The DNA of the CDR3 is TGTGCCAGCAGTGGCGGGCGAGTCGATGGCTACACCTTC. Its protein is CASSGGRVDGYTF. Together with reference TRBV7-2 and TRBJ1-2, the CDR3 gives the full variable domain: GAGVSQSPSNKVTEKGKDVELRCDPISGHTALYWYRQSLGQGLEFLIYFQGNSAPDKSGLPSDRFSAERTGGSVSTLTIQRTQQEDSAVYLCASSGGRVDGYTFGSGTRLTVV.

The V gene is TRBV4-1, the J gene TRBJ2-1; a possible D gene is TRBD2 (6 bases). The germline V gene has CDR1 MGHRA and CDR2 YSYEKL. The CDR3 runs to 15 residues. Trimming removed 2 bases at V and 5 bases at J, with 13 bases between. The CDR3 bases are TGCGCCAGCAGCCAACCGGGAGTTTGGAACAATGAGCAGTTCTTC. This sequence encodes CASSQPGVWNNEQFF.

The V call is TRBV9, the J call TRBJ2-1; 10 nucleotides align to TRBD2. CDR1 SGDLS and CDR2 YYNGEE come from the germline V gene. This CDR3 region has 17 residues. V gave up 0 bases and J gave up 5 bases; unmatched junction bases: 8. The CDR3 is CASSVDLGLATHNEQFF. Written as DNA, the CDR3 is TGTGCCAGCAGCGTAGATTTGGGACTAGCGACCCACAATGAGCAGTTCTTC.

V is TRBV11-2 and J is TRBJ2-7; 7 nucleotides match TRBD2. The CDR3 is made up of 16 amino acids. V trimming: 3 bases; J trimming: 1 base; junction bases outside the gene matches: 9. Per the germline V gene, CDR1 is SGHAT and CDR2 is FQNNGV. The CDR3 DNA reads TGTGCCAGCAGCTTTACTTCGTGGGAGGGTTCCTACGAGCAGTACTTC. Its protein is CASSFTSWEGSYEQYF.

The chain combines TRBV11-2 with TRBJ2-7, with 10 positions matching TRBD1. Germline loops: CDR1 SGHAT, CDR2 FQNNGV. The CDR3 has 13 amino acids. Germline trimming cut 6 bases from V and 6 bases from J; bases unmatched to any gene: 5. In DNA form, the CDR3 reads TGTGCCAGCAGGGGACAGGGGATGGGCGAGCAGTACTTC. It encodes CASRGQGMGEQYF.

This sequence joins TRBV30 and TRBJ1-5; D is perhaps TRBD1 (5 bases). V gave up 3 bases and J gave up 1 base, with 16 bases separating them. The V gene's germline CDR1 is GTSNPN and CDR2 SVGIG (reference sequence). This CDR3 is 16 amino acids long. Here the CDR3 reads CAWRYPHRDSNQPQHF. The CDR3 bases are TGTGCCTGGAGATACCCCCATCGGGACAGCAATCAGCCCCAGCATTTT.

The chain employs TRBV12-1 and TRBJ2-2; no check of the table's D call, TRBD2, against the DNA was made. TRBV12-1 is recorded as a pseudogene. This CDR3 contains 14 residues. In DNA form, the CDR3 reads TGTGCCAGCAAGGGTTTCGGGGAGACCGGGGAGCTGTTTTTT. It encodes CASKGFGETGELFF.

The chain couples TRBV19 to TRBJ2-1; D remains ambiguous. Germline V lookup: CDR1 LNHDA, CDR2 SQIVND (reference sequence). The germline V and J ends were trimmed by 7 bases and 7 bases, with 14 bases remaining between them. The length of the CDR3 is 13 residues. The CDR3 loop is CASTAPTRNEQFF. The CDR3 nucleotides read TGTGCCAGTACCGCGCCGACGAGGAATGAGCAGTTCTTC. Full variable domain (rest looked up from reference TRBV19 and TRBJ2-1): DGGITQSPKYLFRKEGQNVTLSCEQNLNHDAMYWYRQDPGQGLRLIYYSQIVNDFQKGDIAEGYSVSREKKESFPLTVTSAQKNPTAFYLCASTAPTRNEQFFGPGTRLTVL.

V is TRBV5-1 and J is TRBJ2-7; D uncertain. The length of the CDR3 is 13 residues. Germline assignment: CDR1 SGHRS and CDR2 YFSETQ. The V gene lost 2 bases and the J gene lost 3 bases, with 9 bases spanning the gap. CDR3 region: CASSFGQIYEQYF. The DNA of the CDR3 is TGCGCCAGCAGCTTTGGTCAAATCTACGAGCAGTACTTC.

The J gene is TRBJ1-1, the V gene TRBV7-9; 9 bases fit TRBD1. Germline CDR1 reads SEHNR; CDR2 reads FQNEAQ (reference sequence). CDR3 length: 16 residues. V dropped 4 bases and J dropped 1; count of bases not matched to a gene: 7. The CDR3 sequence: CASSSRLGQGNTEAFF. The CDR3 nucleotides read TGTGCCAGCAGCTCGCGTCTGGGACAGGGGAACACTGAAGCTTTCTTT.

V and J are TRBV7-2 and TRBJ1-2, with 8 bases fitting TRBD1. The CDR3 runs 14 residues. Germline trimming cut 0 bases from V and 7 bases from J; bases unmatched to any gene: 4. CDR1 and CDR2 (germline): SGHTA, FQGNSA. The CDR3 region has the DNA TGTGCCAGCAGCTTAGCTGGGACAGGCTCTGGCTACACCTTC. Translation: CASSLAGTGSGYTF. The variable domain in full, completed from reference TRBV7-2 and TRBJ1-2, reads GAGVSQSPSNKVTEKGKDVELRCDPISGHTALYWYRQSLGQGLEFLIYFQGNSAPDKSGLPSDRFSAERTGGSVSTLTIQRTQQEDSAVYLCASSLAGTGSGYTFGSGTRLTVV.

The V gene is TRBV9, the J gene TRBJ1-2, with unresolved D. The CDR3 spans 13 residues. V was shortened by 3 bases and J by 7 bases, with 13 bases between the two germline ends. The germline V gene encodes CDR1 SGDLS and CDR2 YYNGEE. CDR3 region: CASSERPAGGYTF. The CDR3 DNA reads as TGTGCCAGCAGCGAAAGGCCCGCGGGTGGCTACACCTTC.

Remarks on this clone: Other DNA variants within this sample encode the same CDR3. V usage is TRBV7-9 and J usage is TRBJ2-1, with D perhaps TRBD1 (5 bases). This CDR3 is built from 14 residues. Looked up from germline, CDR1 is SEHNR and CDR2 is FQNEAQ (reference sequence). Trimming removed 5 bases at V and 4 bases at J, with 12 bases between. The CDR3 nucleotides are TGTGCCAGCAGCCCGCCCGACAGTTACAATGAGCAGTTCTTC. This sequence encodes CASSPPDSYNEQFF. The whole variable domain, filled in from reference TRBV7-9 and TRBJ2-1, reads DTGVSQNPRHKITKRGQNVTFRCDPISEHNRLYWYRQTLGQGPEFLTYFQNEAQLEKSRLLSDRFSAERPKGSFSTLEIQRTEQGDSAMYLCASSPPDSYNEQFFGPGTRLTVL.

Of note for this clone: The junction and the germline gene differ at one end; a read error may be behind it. CDR3: CASSASMGVQNF. In DNA form, the CDR3 reads TGTGCCAGCAGCGCTTCGATGGGGGTGCAGAACTTC. The chain recombines TRBV9 with TRBJ2-7, with D perhaps assigned TRBD1 or TRBD2 (5 bases each). This CDR3 has 12 residues. The germline CDR1 and CDR2 sequences are SGDLS and YYNGEE.